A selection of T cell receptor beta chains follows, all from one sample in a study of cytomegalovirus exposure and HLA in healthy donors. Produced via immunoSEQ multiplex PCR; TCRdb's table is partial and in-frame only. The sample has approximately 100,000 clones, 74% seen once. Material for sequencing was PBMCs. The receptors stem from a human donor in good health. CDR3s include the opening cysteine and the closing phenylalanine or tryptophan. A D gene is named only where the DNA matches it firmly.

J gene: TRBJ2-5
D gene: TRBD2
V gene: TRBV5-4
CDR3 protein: CASSLARGSSWGGTQYF

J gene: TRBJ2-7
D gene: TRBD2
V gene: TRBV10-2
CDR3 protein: CASIAGGPPYEQYF

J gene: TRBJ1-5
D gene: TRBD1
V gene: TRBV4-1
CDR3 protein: CASSPGTGNNQPQHF

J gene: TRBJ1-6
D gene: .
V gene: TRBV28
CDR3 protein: CASSPGVGSPLHF

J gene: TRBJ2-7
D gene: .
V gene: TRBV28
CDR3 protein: CASRTTASYEQYF

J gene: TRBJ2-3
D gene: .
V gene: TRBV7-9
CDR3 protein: CASSPGSADTQYF

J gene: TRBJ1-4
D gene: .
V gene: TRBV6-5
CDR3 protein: CASSYSDPGDEKLFF

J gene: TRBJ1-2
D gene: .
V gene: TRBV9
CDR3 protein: CASSVVGGQGTRGYTF

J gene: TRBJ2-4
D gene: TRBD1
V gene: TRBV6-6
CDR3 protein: CASTRTGAKNIQYF

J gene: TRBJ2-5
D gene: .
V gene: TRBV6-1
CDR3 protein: CASSGGTRQATQYF

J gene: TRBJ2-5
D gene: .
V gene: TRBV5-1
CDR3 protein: CASSNGEGVETQYF

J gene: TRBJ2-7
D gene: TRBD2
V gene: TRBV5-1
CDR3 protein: CASSSRGGGTSYEQYF

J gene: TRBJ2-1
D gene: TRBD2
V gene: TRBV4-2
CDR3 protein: CASSQEGAGGVGYEQFF

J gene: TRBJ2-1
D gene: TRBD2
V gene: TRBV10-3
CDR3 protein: CAISDWTSGDNEQFF

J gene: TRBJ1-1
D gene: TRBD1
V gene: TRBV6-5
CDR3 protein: CASSYSTGTGSTEAFF

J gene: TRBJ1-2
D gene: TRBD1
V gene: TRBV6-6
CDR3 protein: CASNPGQGWGYTF

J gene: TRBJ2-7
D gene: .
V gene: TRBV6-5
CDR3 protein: CASSRGVGIDYEQYF

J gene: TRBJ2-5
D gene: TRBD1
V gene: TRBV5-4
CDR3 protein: CASSGDREQETQYF

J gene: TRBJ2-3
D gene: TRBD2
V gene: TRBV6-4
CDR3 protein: CASSVNGLATDTQYF

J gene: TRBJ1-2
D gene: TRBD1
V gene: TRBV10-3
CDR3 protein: CAISEGTGGFTSGSGLGGYTF

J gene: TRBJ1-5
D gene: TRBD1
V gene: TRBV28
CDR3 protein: CASRGGQTNQPQHF

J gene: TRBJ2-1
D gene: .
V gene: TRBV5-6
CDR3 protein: CASSFVLAGGNEQFF

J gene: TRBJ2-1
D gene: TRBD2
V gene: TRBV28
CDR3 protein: CASSLLAGYEQFF

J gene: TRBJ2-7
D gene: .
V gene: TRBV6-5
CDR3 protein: CASSYSRTIRSYEQYF

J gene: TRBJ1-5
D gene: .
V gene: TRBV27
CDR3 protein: CASSLGLNQPQHF

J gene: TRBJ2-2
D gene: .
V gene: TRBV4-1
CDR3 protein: CASSRPLGTGELFF

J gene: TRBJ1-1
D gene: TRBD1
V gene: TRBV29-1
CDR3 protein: CSAGNRGAGNTEAFF

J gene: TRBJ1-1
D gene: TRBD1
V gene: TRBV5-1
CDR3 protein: CASSIYRGPTEAFF

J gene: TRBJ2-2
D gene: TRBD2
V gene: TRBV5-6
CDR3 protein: CASSLYGTSGDTGELFF

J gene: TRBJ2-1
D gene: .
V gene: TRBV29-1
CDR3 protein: CSTRALSDEQFF

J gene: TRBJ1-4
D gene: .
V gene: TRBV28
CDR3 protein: CASTKTNRVFF

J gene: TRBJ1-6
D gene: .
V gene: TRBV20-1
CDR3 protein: CSARNGSPLHF

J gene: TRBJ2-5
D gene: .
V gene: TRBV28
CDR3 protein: CASSPQGIWTQYF

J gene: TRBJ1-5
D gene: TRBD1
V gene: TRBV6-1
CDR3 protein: CASSEGINRGANQPQHF